The 27 T cell receptor beta chains in this list originate from one sample, sequenced in a study of shared clonotypes between healthy human individuals. Here immunoSEQ multiplex PCR was the method, and the copy in TCRdb shows in-frame clones only, minus some. Here the sample spans over 800,000 clones, over 90% being singletons. Cells designated naive CD8 were CD45RO-negative and were positively selected for CCR7, with terminally differentiated effector memory CD45RA+ cells excluded. The sample comprised naive CD8+ T cells sorted from blood. The receptors shown here come from a man younger than 45 in good health.

The chain joins TRBV7-9 to TRBJ2-6; D is unresolved. The germline gives CDR1 SEHNR, CDR2 FQNEAQ (reference sequence). This CDR3 is built from 16 residues. V lost 5 bases and J 0 bases, leaving 11 bases between the germline ends. CDR3 coding DNA: TGTGCCAGCAGCGCCTACAGCCACTCTGGGGCCAACGTCCTGACTTTC. Protein sequence: CASSAYSHSGANVLTF.

The rearrangement joins TRBV9 to TRBJ2-7, with 8 bases identical to TRBD2. The junction had 8 bases not matched to a gene; V was cut back by 0 bases and J by 3 bases. Germline V gene sequence: CDR1 SGDLS, CDR2 YYNGEE. The CDR3 sequence is 16 residues long. CDR3 DNA sequence: TGTGCCAGCAGCGTAGAGGGACTAGATGCCTTCTACGAGCAGTACTTC. Translation: CASSVEGLDAFYEQYF.

The chain joins TRBV19 to TRBJ2-7, with D tentatively TRBD2 (6 bases). Germline values: CDR1 LNHDA, CDR2 SQIVND (reference sequence). The CDR3 is 14 amino acids. V lost 2 bases and J 3 bases, leaving 11 bases between the germline ends. The CDR3 is CASSINSGGYEQYF. The CDR3 DNA sequence: TGTGCCAGTAGTATAAATAGCGGAGGCTACGAGCAGTACTTC.

As regards this clone: The same CDR3 can be traced to other DNA sequences in this sample. V gene TRBV9 combines with J gene TRBJ2-7; 12 bases line up with TRBD2. The CDR3 consists of 16 residues. Trimming removed 0 bases from V and 1 base from J; junction bases left unmatched: 2. Germline V gene sequence: CDR1 SGDLS, CDR2 YYNGEE. The CDR3 DNA follows: TGTGCCAGCAGCGTAGGGGGACTAGCGGGTTCCTACGAGCAGTACTTC. Its translation: CASSVGGLAGSYEQYF.

This clone was detected once. This chain connects TRBV4-3 to TRBJ2-4, with a weak D call TRBD1 (6 bases). The germline V gene has CDR1 LGHNA and CDR2 YSLEER. The CDR3 covers 17 residues. The V end lost 1 base, the J end lost 3 bases, and 16 bases lay between the germline ends. CDR3 amino acids: CASSQAGTLSIKNIQYF. The CDR3 DNA reads TGCGCCAGCAGCCAAGCTGGGACACTGTCCATCAAAAACATTCAGTACTTC.

The V gene is TRBV7-8, the J gene TRBJ2-2; weak D call: TRBD2 (6 bases). The CDR3 loop spans 15 amino acids. Trimming left V 5 bases short and J 5 bases short, with 15 bases between. CDR1 SGHVS and CDR2 FQNEAQ come from the germline V gene. CDR3 DNA sequence: TGTGCCAGCAGCCCGATGAGTGGGGGGACCGGGGAGCTGTTTTTT. It encodes CASSPMSGGTGELFF. Full variable domain (outside the CDR3, taken from reference TRBV7-8 and TRBJ2-2): GAGVSQSPRYKVAKRGQDVALRCDPISGHVSLFWYQQALGQGPEFLTYFQNEAQLDKSGLPSDRFFAERPEGSVSTLKIQRTQQEDSAVYLCASSPMSGGTGELFFGEGSRLTVL.

This clone was detected only a few times. The V call is TRBV15, the J call TRBJ2-6, with no clear D. Germline V CDR1 and CDR2: LNHNV, YYDKDF (reference sequence). The CDR3 consists of 14 residues. The V and J ends lost 1 base and 1 base respectively, with 2 bases between them. CDR3 nucleotide sequence: TGTGCCACCAGCAGAGGATCTGGGGCCAACGTCCTGACTTTC. Its protein is CATSRGSGANVLTF.

Concerning this clone itself: The DNA is omitted, as the CDR3 cannot be located on it reliably, and the CDR3 follows TCRdb's listing. The chain has TRBV12-5 and TRBJ2-2; the DNA was not used to check the table's D call, TRBD1. With termini counted, the CDR3 has 19 amino acids. CDR1 is LGHNT and CDR2 is FRNRAP in the germline V gene. The CDR3 sequence: CASGLERETGAIYTGELFF.

The V gene is TRBV5-3, the J gene TRBJ2-7; a possible D gene is TRBD1 (5 bases). TRBV5-3 is an open reading frame whose function is uncertain. This CDR3 comprises 11 residues. V was shortened by 8 bases and J by 2 bases, with 8 bases between the two germline ends. In nucleotides, the CDR3 is TGTGCCAGTGACAGAACCTACGAGCAGTACTTC. Translated, it gives CASDRTYEQYF.

The chain couples TRBV9 to TRBJ2-2; 8 bases agree with TRBD2. The germline V gene encodes CDR1 SGDLS and CDR2 YYNGEE. CDR3 length: 15 amino acids. Trimming cost V 4 bases and J 4 bases; bases outside gene matches: 6. The DNA for the CDR3 is TGTGCCAGCAGCTCGCGGGAGGTTTTCACCGGGGAGCTGTTTTTT. Protein: CASSSREVFTGELFF.

This chain joins TRBV4-3 and TRBJ1-3; D remains unclear. Germline loops: CDR1 LGHNA, CDR2 YSLEER. The CDR3 loop spans 13 amino acids. The ends were cut back, 0 bases at V and 3 bases at J, with 3 bases in the middle. This chain's CDR3 is CASSQEIGNTIYF. The CDR3 DNA is TGCGCCAGCAGCCAAGAAATTGGAAACACCATATATTTT.

A single count supports this clone. V gene TRBV15 combines with J gene TRBJ2-5, with D tentatively TRBD1 (5 bases). V was pared by 0 bases and J by 1 base, with 9 bases between. Germline CDR1 is LNHNV and CDR2 is YYDKDF (reference sequence). The CDR3 extends over 15 amino acids. The CDR3 loop is CATSRDLGAQETQYF. CDR3 nucleotides: TGTGCCACCAGCAGAGATCTAGGGGCCCAAGAGACCCAGTACTTC.

The rearrangement uses TRBV11-3 and TRBJ2-5; perhaps D is TRBD1 or TRBD2 (5 bases each). V was pared by 2 bases and J by 4 bases, with 11 bases between. The CDR3 consists of 14 residues. CDR1 SGHNT and CDR2 YENEEA come from the germline V gene. The chain's CDR3 is CASSLRGDGETQYF. CDR3 in DNA: TGTGCCAGCAGCTTAAGAGGGGACGGAGAGACCCAGTACTTC.

This chain connects TRBV7-8 to TRBJ2-7; weak D call: TRBD2 (5 bases). The CDR3 is 14 amino acids. V was clipped by 8 bases and J by 1 base, with 15 bases between them. The germline gives CDR1 SGHVS, CDR2 FQNEAQ. The CDR3 here is CASAGETGSYEQYF. CDR3 in DNA: TGTGCCAGCGCCGGGGAGACGGGGTCCTACGAGCAGTACTTC.

This chain uses TRBV13 with TRBJ2-3; D not resolved. V dropped 5 bases and J dropped 4 bases, with 10 bases sitting between them. In germline, CDR1 is PRHDT, CDR2 FYEKMQ (reference sequence). The CDR3 extends over 13 amino acids. The CDR3 loop is CASSPPMADTQYF. For the CDR3, the DNA is TGTGCCAGCAGCCCCCCCATGGCAGATACGCAGTATTTT.

The chain combines TRBV9 with TRBJ2-2; D possibly corresponds to TRBD2 (6 bases). This CDR3 is built from 14 residues. Germline CDR1 SGDLS, CDR2 YYNGEE. The V end lost 0 bases, the J end lost 4 bases, and 7 bases lay between the germline ends. The CDR3 DNA reads TGTGCCAGCAGCGTAGGCGGGATCACCGGGGAGCTGTTTTTT. This gives the protein CASSVGGITGELFF.

CDR3 in amino acids: CASSLEVGGSNQPQHF. The CDR3 DNA reads as TGTGCCAGCAGCTTAGAGGTTGGCGGATCCAATCAGCCCCAGCATTTT. This chain links TRBV7-9 with TRBJ1-5; D gene unclear. The V and J ends lost 1 base and 3 bases respectively, with 13 bases between them. The CDR3 loop spans 16 amino acids. CDR1 and CDR2 (germline): SEHNR, FQNEAQ (reference sequence).

The V gene is TRBV19, the J gene TRBJ2-3, with 8 bases matching TRBD2. V gave up 3 bases and J gave up 0 bases; unmatched junction bases: 14. Germline CDR1 and CDR2: LNHDA and SQIVND (reference sequence). The length of the CDR3 is 19 residues. In DNA form, the CDR3 reads TGTGCCAGTAGTATCCGGAGTAAAGCCGGGAGGGCGAGCACAGATACGCAGTATTTT. Translated: CASSIRSKAGRASTDTQYF.

In DNA form, the CDR3 reads TGTGCCAGCAGCTTAGCCAGACGACAGGGGGCCAAAAACATTCAGTACTTC. Translation: CASSLARRQGAKNIQYF. The V and J genes are TRBV7-6 and TRBJ2-4; 8 bases map to TRBD1. V was pared by 0 bases and J by 1 base, with 5 bases of the junction left unmatched. This CDR3 is 17 amino acids long. Per germline, CDR1 SGHVS and CDR2 FNYEAQ.

The table lists this clone with a count of one. In nucleotides, the CDR3 is TGTGCCAGCAGTGAAGTTCCCAACATGGCCCTAGAAGAGACCCAGTACTTC. Its translation: CASSEVPNMALEETQYF. The chain couples TRBV6-1 to TRBJ2-5; D is unclear. Between the trimmed V and J ends, which lost 1 base and 3 bases, there was a span of 18 bases. The CDR3 length is 17 residues. The germline CDR1 and CDR2 sequences are MNHNS and SASEGT.

The J gene is TRBJ2-3, the V gene TRBV5-4, with a tentative D call TRBD2 (5 bases). CDR3 length: 15 residues. V was trimmed by 4 bases and J by 5 bases, leaving 17 bases between them. In germline, CDR1 is SGHNT, CDR2 YYREEE (reference sequence). CDR3 nucleotide sequence: TGTGCCAGCAGCCCCGGGGTGCAATCTCTAGATACGCAGTATTTT. This gives the protein CASSPGVQSLDTQYF.

The chain has TRBV7-2 and TRBJ2-7, with a weak D call TRBD2 (6 bases). Between the trimmed V and J ends, which lost 7 bases and 1 base, there was a span of 14 bases. The CDR3 loop spans 14 amino acids. Germline CDR1 SGHTA, CDR2 FQGNSA. CDR3 bases: TGTGCCAGCACCGAAGATAGCGGATCCTACGAGCAGTACTTC. It translates to CASTEDSGSYEQYF.

The chain recombines TRBV27 with TRBJ1-1; no firm D call. Per the germline V gene, CDR1 is MNHEY and CDR2 is SMNVEV (reference sequence). The length of the CDR3 is 14 residues. Trimming removed 3 bases from V and 2 bases from J, with 10 bases in between. The CDR3, as DNA: TGTGCCAGCAGTTTTCAGTTGACCAACACTGAAGCTTTCTTT. Translated, it gives CASSFQLTNTEAFF.

V usage is TRBV7-9 and J usage is TRBJ2-5; 7 nucleotides align to TRBD1. CDR3 length equals 15 residues. After removal of 2 bases from V and 5 bases from J, the junction contained 8 bases not matched to a gene. Germline CDR1 is SEHNR and CDR2 is FQNEAQ (reference sequence). CDR3 bases: TGTGCCAGCAGCTTAACAAACAGGGGTCGGGAGACCCAGTACTTC. Amino acids: CASSLTNRGRETQYF.

The J gene is TRBJ2-7, the V gene TRBV5-1; D uncertain. V was trimmed by 4 bases and J by 3 bases, leaving 8 bases between them. Germline-derived CDR1 and CDR2 are SGHRS and YFSETQ. The CDR3 covers 12 residues. The CDR3 here is CASSTDGYEQYF. CDR3 DNA sequence: TGCGCCAGCAGCACGGACGGCTACGAGCAGTACTTC.

The CDR3 nucleotides are TGTGCCAGCAGCGTAAGCGGGGTATACTACAATGAGCAGTTCTTC. Amino acids: CASSVSGVYYNEQFF. The V and J genes are TRBV9 and TRBJ2-1; 7 nucleotides match TRBD2. CDR3 length: 15 residues. Looked up from germline, CDR1 is SGDLS and CDR2 is YYNGEE. Trimming took 1 base from V and 3 from J; bases not matched to a gene: 4.

The rearrangement joins TRBV29-1 to TRBJ2-5; TRBD1 or TRBD2 may be the D gene (6 bases each). Trimming stripped 7 bases from V and 3 bases from J, with 21 bases between. The CDR3 consists of 15 residues. From germline, CDR1 is SQVTM and CDR2 ANQGSEA. CDR3 in DNA: TGCAGCGGGCGGGGTGCCGGGACAAAGGAAGAGACCCAGTACTTC. Translating it yields CSGRGAGTKEETQYF.